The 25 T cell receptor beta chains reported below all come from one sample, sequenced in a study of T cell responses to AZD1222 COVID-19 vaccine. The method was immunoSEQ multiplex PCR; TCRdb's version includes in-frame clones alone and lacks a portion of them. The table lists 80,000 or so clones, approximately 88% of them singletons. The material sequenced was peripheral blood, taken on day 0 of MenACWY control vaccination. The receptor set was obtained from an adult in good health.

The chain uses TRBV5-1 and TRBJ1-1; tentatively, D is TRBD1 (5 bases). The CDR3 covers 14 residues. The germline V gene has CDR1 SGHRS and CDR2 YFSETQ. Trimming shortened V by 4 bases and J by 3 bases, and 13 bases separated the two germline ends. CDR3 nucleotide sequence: TGCGCCAGCAGCCCCCGCAGGGCGGACACTGAAGCTTTCTTT. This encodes CASSPRRADTEAFF.

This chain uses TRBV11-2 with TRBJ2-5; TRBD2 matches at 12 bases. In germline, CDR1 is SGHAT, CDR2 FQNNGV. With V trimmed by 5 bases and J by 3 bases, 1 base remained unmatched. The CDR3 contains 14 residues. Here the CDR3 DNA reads TGTGCCAGCAGCCTAGCGGGGGGGAAAGAGACCCAGTACTTC. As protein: CASSLAGGKETQYF.

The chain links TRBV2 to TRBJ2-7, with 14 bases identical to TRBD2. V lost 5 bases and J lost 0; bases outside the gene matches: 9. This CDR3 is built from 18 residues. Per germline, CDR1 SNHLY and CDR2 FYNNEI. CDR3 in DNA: TGTGCCAGCAGTAGGGGACTAGCGGGGGTTCCCAGCTCCTACGAGCAGTACTTC. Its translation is CASSRGLAGVPSSYEQYF.

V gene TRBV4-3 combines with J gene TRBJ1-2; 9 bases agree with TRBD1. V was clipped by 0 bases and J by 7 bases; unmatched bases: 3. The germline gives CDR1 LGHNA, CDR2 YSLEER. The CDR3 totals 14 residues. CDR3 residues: CASSQELTGGGYTF. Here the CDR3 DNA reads TGCGCCAGCAGCCAAGAATTGACAGGGGGTGGCTACACCTTC.

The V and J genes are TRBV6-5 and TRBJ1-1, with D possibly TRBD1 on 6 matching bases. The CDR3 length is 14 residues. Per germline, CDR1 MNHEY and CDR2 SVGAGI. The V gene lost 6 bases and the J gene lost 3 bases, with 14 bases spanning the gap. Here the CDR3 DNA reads TGTGCCAGCAGGACGGGGGGCTTCGACACTGAAGCTTTCTTT. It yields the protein CASRTGGFDTEAFF.

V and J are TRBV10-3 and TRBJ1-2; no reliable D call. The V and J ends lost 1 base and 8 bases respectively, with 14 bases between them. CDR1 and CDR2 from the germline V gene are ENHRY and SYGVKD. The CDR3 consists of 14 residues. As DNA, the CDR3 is TGTGCCATCAGTGAGTATGGGAGCGGAGGAGGCTACACCTTC. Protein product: CAISEYGSGGGYTF.

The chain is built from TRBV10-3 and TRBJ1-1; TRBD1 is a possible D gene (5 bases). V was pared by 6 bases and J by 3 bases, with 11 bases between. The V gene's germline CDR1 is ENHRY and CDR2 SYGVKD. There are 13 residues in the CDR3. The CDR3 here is CAIRTGGDTEAFF. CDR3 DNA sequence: TGTGCCATCAGGACGGGGGGTGACACTGAAGCTTTCTTT.

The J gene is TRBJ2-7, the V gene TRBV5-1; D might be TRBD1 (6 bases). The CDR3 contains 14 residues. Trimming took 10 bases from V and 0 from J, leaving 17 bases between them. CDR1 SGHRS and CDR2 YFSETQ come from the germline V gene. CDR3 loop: CAARRDTSSYEQYF. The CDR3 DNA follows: TGCGCCGCCCGACGGGACACCAGCTCCTACGAGCAGTACTTC.

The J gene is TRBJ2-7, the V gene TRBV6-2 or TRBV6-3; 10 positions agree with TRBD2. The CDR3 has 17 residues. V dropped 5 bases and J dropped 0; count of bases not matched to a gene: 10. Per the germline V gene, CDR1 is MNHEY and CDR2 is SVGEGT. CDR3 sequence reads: CASSALPSGGLSYEQYF. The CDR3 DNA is TGTGCCAGCAGTGCCCTCCCTAGCGGGGGCCTCTCCTACGAGCAGTACTTC.

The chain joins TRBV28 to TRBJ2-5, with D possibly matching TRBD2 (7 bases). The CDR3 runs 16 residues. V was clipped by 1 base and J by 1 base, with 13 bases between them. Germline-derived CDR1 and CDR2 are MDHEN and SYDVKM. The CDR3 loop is CASSLSGGGLQETQYF. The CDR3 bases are TGTGCCAGCAGTTTATCGGGCGGGGGCCTCCAAGAGACCCAGTACTTC. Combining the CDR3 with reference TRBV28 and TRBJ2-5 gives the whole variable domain DVKVTQSSRYLVKRTGEKVFLECVQDMDHENMFWYRQDPGLGLRLIYFSYDVKMKEKGDIPEGYSVSREKKERFSLILESASTNQTSMYLCASSLSGGGLQETQYFGPGTRLLVL.

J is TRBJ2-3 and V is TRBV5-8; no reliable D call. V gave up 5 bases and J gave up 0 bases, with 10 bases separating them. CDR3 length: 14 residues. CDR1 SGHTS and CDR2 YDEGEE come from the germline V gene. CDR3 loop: CASRGRISTDTQYF. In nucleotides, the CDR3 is TGTGCCAGCAGGGGAAGGATTAGCACAGATACGCAGTATTTT.

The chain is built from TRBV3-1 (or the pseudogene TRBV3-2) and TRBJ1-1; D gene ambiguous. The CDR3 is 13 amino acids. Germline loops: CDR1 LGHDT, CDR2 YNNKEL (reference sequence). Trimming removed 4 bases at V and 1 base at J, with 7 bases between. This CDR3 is CASSLFGNTEAFF. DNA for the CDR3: TGTGCCAGCAGCCTCTTCGGGAACACTGAAGCTTTCTTT.

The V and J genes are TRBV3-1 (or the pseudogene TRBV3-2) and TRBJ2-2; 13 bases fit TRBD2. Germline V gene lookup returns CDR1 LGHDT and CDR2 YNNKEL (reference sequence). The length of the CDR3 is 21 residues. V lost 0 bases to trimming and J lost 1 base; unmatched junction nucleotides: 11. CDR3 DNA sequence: TGTGCCAGCAGCCAAGATCGGCAACTAGCGGGGGGGCCGGAGAACACCGGGGAGCTGTTTTTT. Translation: CASSQDRQLAGGPENTGELFF.

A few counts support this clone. CDR3 loop: CASGQGLVGTEAFF. The DNA for the CDR3 is TGTGCCTCCGGACAGGGATTAGTTGGCACTGAAGCTTTCTTT. The V call is TRBV10-3, the J call TRBJ1-1; 8 positions match TRBD1. The CDR3 has 14 residues. The V and J ends lost 11 bases and 4 bases, in that order; junction bases with no gene match: 12. Per germline, CDR1 ENHRY and CDR2 SYGVKD.

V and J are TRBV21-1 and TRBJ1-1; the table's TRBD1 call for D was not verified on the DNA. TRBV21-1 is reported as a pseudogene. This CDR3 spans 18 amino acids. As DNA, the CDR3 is TGTGCCAGGAGGAAAATCCCCCTTAGACAGGGGCGTGACACTGAAGCTTTCTTT. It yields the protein CARRKIPLRQGRDTEAFF.

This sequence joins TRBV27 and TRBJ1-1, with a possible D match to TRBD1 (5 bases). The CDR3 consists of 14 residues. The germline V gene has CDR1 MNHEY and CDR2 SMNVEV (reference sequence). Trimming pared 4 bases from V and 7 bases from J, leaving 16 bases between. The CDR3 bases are TGTGCCAGCAGTTCCCCCCACAGGACCCATGAAGCTTTCTTT. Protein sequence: CASSSPHRTHEAFF.

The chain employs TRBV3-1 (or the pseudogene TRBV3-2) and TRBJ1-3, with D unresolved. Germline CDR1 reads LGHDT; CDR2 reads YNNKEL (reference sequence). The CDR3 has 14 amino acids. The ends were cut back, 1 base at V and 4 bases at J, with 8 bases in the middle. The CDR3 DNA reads TGTGCCAGCAGCCAAGTTCTACAGGGAAACACCATATATTTT. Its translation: CASSQVLQGNTIYF.

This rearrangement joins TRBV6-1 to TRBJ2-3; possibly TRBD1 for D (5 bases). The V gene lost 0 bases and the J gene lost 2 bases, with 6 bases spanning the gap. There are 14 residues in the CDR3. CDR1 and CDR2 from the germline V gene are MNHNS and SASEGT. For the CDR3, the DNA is TGTGCCAGCAGTGAAGCGGGGCCCACAGATACGCAGTATTTT. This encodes CASSEAGPTDTQYF.

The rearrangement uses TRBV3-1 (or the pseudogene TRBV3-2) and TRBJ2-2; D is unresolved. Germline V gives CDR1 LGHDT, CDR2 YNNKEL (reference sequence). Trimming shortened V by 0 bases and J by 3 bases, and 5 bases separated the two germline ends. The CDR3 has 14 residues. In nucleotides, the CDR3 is TGTGCCAGCAGCCAAGAAACCTACACCGGGGAGCTGTTTTTT. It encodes CASSQETYTGELFF.

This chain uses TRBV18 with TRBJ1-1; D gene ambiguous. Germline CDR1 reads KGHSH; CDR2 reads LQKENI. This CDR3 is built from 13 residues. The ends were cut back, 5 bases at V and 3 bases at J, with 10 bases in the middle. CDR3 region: CASSARTDTEAFF. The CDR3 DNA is TGTGCCAGCTCAGCTCGTACAGACACTGAAGCTTTCTTT.

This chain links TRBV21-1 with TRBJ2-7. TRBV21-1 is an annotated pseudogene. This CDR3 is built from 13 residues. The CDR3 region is CASRGRGFHEQYF. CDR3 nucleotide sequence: TGTGCCAGCAGGGGACGGGGTTTCCACGAGCAGTACTTC.

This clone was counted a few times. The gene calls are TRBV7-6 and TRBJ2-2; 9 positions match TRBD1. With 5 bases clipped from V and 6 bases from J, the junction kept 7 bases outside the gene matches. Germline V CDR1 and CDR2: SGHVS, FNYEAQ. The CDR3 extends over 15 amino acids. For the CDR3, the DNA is TGTGCCAGCAGCGGTCGGACAGGGGTAGCCGGGGAGCTGTTTTTT. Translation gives CASSGRTGVAGELFF.

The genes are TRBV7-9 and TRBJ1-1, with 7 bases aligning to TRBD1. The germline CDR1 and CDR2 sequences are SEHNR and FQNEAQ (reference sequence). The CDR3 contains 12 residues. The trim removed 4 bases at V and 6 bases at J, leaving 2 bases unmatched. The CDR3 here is CASSSQGAEAFF. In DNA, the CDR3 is TGTGCCAGCAGCTCGCAGGGGGCTGAAGCTTTCTTT.

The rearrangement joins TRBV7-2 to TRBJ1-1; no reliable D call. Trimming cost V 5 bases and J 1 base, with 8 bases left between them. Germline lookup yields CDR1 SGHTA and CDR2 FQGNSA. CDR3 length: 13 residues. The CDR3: CASSPYKNTEAFF. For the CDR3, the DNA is TGTGCCAGCAGCCCATACAAGAACACTGAAGCTTTCTTT. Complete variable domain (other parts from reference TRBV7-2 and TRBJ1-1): GAGVSQSPSNKVTEKGKDVELRCDPISGHTALYWYRQSLGQGLEFLIYFQGNSAPDKSGLPSDRFSAERTGGSVSTLTIQRTQQEDSAVYLCASSPYKNTEAFFGQGTRLTVV.

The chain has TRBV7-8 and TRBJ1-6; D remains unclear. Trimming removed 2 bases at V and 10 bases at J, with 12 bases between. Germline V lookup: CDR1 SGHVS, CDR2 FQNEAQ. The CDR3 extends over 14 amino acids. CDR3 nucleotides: TGTGCCAGCAGCTTAAGTTGGGAGAACTCACCCCTCCACTTT. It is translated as CASSLSWENSPLHF.